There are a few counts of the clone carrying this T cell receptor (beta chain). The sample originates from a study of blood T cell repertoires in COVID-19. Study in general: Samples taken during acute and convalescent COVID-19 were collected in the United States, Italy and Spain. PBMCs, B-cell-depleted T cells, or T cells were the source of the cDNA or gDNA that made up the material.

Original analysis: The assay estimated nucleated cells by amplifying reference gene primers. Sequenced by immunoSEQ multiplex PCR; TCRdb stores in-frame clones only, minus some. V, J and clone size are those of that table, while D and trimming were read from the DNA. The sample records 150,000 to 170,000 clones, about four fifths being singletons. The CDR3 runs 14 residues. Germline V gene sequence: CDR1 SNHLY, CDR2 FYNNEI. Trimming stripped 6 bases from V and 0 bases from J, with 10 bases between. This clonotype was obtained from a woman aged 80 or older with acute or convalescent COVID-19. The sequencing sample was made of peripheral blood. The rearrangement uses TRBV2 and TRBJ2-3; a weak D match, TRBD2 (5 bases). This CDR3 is CASRVERSTDTQYF. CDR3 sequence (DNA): TGTGCCAGCAGGGTTGAGCGGAGCACAGATACGCAGTATTTT.